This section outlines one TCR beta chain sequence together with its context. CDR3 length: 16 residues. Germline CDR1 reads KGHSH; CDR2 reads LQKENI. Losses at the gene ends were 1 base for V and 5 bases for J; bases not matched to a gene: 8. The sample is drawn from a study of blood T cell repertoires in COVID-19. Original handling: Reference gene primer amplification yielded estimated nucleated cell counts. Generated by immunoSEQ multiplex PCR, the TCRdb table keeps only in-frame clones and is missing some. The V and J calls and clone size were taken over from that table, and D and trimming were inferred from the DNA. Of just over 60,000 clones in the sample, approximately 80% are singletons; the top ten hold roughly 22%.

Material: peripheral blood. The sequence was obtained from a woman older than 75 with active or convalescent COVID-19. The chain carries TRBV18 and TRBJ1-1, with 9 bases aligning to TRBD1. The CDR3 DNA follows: TGTGCCAGCTCACCACGAGGAAGACAGGGGGTAACTGAAGCTTTCTTT. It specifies CASSPRGRQGVTEAFF.